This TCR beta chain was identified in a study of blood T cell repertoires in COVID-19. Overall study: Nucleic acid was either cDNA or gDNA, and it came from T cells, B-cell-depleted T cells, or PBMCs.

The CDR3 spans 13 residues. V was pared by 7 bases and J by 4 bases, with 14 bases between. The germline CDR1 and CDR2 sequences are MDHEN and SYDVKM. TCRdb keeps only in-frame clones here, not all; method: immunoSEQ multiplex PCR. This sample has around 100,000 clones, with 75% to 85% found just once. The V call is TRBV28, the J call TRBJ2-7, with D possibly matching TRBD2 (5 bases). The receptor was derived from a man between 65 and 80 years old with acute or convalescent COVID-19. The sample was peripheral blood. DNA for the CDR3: TGTGCCAGCATCGCCCCGGGAACTTACGAGCAGTACTTC. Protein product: CASIAPGTYEQYF.